This is a list of T cell receptor beta chains from one sample in a study of T cell responses to AZD1222 COVID-19 vaccine. Sequencing was performed with immunoSEQ multiplex PCR; in TCRdb, only in-frame clones are kept and a portion is missing. This repertoire shows 95,000 to 100,000 clones, roughly 90% found once; its top ten account for about a sixth. Sequencing used peripheral blood, obtained 28 days after the second AZD1222 dose. The receptors were sampled from an adult who received the AZD1222 COVID-19 vaccine. Both conserved end residues are part of each CDR3. Each record gives: D gene, V gene, J gene, clone size, CDR3 DNA, CDR3 protein. A D gene is named only where the DNA matches it firmly. Clone size is stated in some rows and not others, as once, few, many or a class when expanded.

D gene: -; V gene: TRBV5-8; J gene: TRBJ1-2; clone size: -; CDR3 DNA: TGTGCCAGCAACAAACGCGGTCCGGGGGTCGGCTATGGCTACACCTTC; CDR3 protein: CASNKRGPGVGYGYTF
D gene: TRBD1; V gene: TRBV5-1; J gene: TRBJ1-2; clone size: -; CDR3 DNA: TGCGCCAGCAGCATCGACCGGGACAGGGCCTCCCATGGCTACACCTTC; CDR3 protein: CASSIDRDRASHGYTF
D gene: -; V gene: TRBV5-1; J gene: TRBJ2-3; clone size: few; CDR3 DNA: TGCGCCAGCAGCTTGGATGTGGGAGAAACAGATACGCAGTATTTT; CDR3 protein: CASSLDVGETDTQYF
D gene: TRBD1; V gene: TRBV4-1; J gene: TRBJ2-5; clone size: -; CDR3 DNA: TGCGCCAGCAGCCACCCAGAGGGACAGACGGAAGAGACCCAGTACTTC; CDR3 protein: CASSHPEGQTEETQYF
D gene: -; V gene: TRBV3-1/TRBV3-2; J gene: TRBJ1-4; clone size: -; CDR3 DNA: TGTGCCAGCAGCCCCCTGTTGAGCGGAGAAAAACTGTTTTTT; CDR3 protein: CASSPLLSGEKLFF
D gene: -; V gene: TRBV6-1; J gene: TRBJ1-1; clone size: -; CDR3 DNA: TGTGCCAGCAGTGAAGCTCTGGCAGGGAGCACTGAAGCTTTCTTT; CDR3 protein: CASSEALAGSTEAFF
D gene: TRBD1; V gene: TRBV6-6; J gene: TRBJ1-3; clone size: -; CDR3 DNA: TGTGCCAGCAGTCGTTCCGGGACAGGGCTTAGGTTGGCTGGAAACACCATATATTTT; CDR3 protein: CASSRSGTGLRLAGNTIYF
D gene: -; V gene: TRBV7-2; J gene: TRBJ2-7; clone size: -; CDR3 DNA: TGTGCCAGCAGCTCTGGGGGGGGCCCAGGGCGCCCCTACGAGCAGTACTTC; CDR3 protein: CASSSGGGPGRPYEQYF
D gene: TRBD2; V gene: TRBV10-2; J gene: TRBJ2-2; clone size: -; CDR3 DNA: TGCGCCAGCAGTGAACTAGCGGGAGCGGGCACCGGGGAGCTGTTTTTT; CDR3 protein: CASSELAGAGTGELFF
D gene: TRBD1; V gene: TRBV5-4; J gene: TRBJ2-7; clone size: few; CDR3 DNA: TGTGCCAGCGGGTCAACCGGGACAGGGCTGTCCTACGAGCAGTACTTC; CDR3 protein: CASGSTGTGLSYEQYF
D gene: -; V gene: TRBV2; J gene: TRBJ1-2; clone size: -; CDR3 DNA: TGTGCCAGCAGGACCCAGGGTGGAGGCTACACCTTC; CDR3 protein: CASRTQGGGYTF
D gene: TRBD1; V gene: TRBV2; J gene: TRBJ1-5; clone size: -; CDR3 DNA: TGTGCCAGCACAAAATGGCGGGCAGGGGGCGGCAATCAGCCCCAGCATTTT; CDR3 protein: CASTKWRAGGGNQPQHF
D gene: -; V gene: TRBV7-9; J gene: TRBJ2-7; clone size: -; CDR3 DNA: TGTGCCAGCAGCTTAGGGATTGTCTACGAGCAGTACTTC; CDR3 protein: CASSLGIVYEQYF
D gene: TRBD1; V gene: TRBV11-2; J gene: TRBJ1-1; clone size: -; CDR3 DNA: TGTGCCAGCAGCTTCGGAGGGGGCGGTAAGACTGAAGCTTTCTTT; CDR3 protein: CASSFGGGGKTEAFF
D gene: -; V gene: TRBV7-8; J gene: TRBJ2-1; clone size: -; CDR3 DNA: TGTGCCAGCAGCTTAGGGGCGGATTGGCAGTTCTTC; CDR3 protein: CASSLGADWQFF
D gene: -; V gene: TRBV19; J gene: TRBJ1-1; clone size: -; CDR3 DNA: TGTGCCAGTAGTATTCTGTGGACAGAGAACACTGAAGCTTTCTTT; CDR3 protein: CASSILWTENTEAFF
D gene: -; V gene: TRBV30; J gene: TRBJ1-5; clone size: -; CDR3 DNA: TGTGCCTGGAGAGGACAGCTCAATCAGCCCCAGCATTTT; CDR3 protein: CAWRGQLNQPQHF
D gene: -; V gene: TRBV10-2; J gene: TRBJ2-7; clone size: -; CDR3 DNA: TGCGCCAGCAGTGAGATAGCGGTCTACGAGCAGTACTTC; CDR3 protein: CASSEIAVYEQYF
D gene: -; V gene: TRBV11-2; J gene: TRBJ1-5; clone size: once; CDR3 DNA: TGTGCCAGCAGCTTAGGAATTTCGCAGCCCCAGCATTTT; CDR3 protein: CASSLGISQPQHF
D gene: TRBD2; V gene: TRBV19; J gene: TRBJ2-1; clone size: -; CDR3 DNA: TGTGCCAGTAGTTTTCAAGCGGGAGGGCACAATGAGCAGTTCTTC; CDR3 protein: CASSFQAGGHNEQFF
D gene: -; V gene: TRBV6-5; J gene: TRBJ1-2; clone size: few; CDR3 DNA: TGTGCCAGCGTGCGCCGTTGGGGGGACTATGGCTACACCTTC; CDR3 protein: CASVRRWGDYGYTF
D gene: -; V gene: TRBV6-2/TRBV6-3; J gene: TRBJ1-2; clone size: -; CDR3 DNA: TGTGCCAGCAGTGCCTCGGGGGGAGGCCATGGCTACACCTTC; CDR3 protein: CASSASGGGHGYTF
D gene: TRBD1; V gene: TRBV28; J gene: TRBJ1-1; clone size: -; CDR3 DNA: TGTGCCAGCAGTTTAGGGGGGCAGGGGGCTGCTGAAGCTTTCTTT; CDR3 protein: CASSLGGQGAAEAFF
D gene: -; V gene: TRBV11-3; J gene: TRBJ2-1; clone size: -; CDR3 DNA: TGTGCCAGCAGCTTAGGCCCATCGGCATACAATGAGCAGTTCTTC; CDR3 protein: CASSLGPSAYNEQFF
D gene: TRBD2; V gene: TRBV9; J gene: TRBJ2-6; clone size: -; CDR3 DNA: TGTGCCAGCTCTTCCGGGCTAGCGGGTGCAAGCTCTGGGGCCAACGTCCTGACTTTC; CDR3 protein: CASSSGLAGASSGANVLTF
D gene: -; V gene: TRBV19; J gene: TRBJ1-5; clone size: few; CDR3 DNA: TGTGCCAGTAATGAAGAGGGGAGGCATCAGCCCCAGCATTTT; CDR3 protein: CASNEEGRHQPQHF
D gene: -; V gene: TRBV18; J gene: TRBJ2-1; clone size: -; CDR3 DNA: TGTGCCAGCTCATTTGACTGGTCCTACAATGAGCAGTTCTTC; CDR3 protein: CASSFDWSYNEQFF
D gene: -; V gene: TRBV3-1/TRBV3-2; J gene: TRBJ1-6; clone size: once; CDR3 DNA: TGTGCCAGCAGCACGGACTCGACCAATTCACCCCTCCACTTT; CDR3 protein: CASSTDSTNSPLHF
D gene: -; V gene: TRBV6-6; J gene: TRBJ2-1; clone size: -; CDR3 DNA: TGTGCCAGCAGTTACGGGCGGGATGGTGAGCAGTTCTTC; CDR3 protein: CASSYGRDGEQFF
D gene: -; V gene: TRBV6-5; J gene: TRBJ2-5; clone size: -; CDR3 DNA: TGTGCCAGCAGAAGTGCCAGGGGAGAGACCCAGTACTTC; CDR3 protein: CASRSARGETQYF
D gene: TRBD1; V gene: TRBV7-3; J gene: TRBJ2-1; clone size: -; CDR3 DNA: TGTGCCAGCAGCGCAGACAGGGGCCATGAGCAGTTCTTC; CDR3 protein: CASSADRGHEQFF
D gene: -; V gene: TRBV5-8; J gene: TRBJ1-1; clone size: -; CDR3 DNA: TGTGCCAGCAGCTGGGGGCATAACACTGAAGCTTTCTTT; CDR3 protein: CASSWGHNTEAFF
D gene: -; V gene: TRBV5-1; J gene: TRBJ1-2; clone size: -; CDR3 DNA: TGCGCCAGCAGCTGGGGGTCCTATGGCTACACCTTC; CDR3 protein: CASSWGSYGYTF
D gene: -; V gene: TRBV10-2; J gene: TRBJ1-2; clone size: -; CDR3 DNA: TGCGCCAGTTCTGCCCTCTATGGCTACACCTTC; CDR3 protein: CASSALYGYTF
D gene: TRBD2; V gene: TRBV6-5; J gene: TRBJ2-7; clone size: -; CDR3 DNA: TGTGCCAGCAGTTACTTGGCTAGCGGGAGTAACGAGCAGTACTTC; CDR3 protein: CASSYLASGSNEQYF
D gene: TRBD2; V gene: TRBV30; J gene: TRBJ2-1; clone size: once; CDR3 DNA: TGTGCCTGGAGTGTACACCTAGCGGGTTACAATGAGCAGTTCTTC; CDR3 protein: CAWSVHLAGYNEQFF
D gene: -; V gene: TRBV5-6; J gene: TRBJ1-2; clone size: -; CDR3 DNA: TGTGCCAGCAGCTTGGTATCCCAGGGCTTGAACTATGGCTACACCTTC; CDR3 protein: CASSLVSQGLNYGYTF
D gene: -; V gene: TRBV6-1; J gene: TRBJ1-2; clone size: -; CDR3 DNA: TGTGCCAGCAGTGAACGCGTCACGGAACACTATGGCTACACCTTC; CDR3 protein: CASSERVTEHYGYTF
D gene: TRBD2; V gene: TRBV7-6; J gene: TRBJ2-2; clone size: many; CDR3 DNA: TGTGCCAGCAGCCCACTCCGGCAGGGAGGGTACACCGGGGAGCTGTTTTTT; CDR3 protein: CASSPLRQGGYTGELFF
D gene: -; V gene: TRBV5-5; J gene: TRBJ1-2; clone size: -; CDR3 DNA: TGTGCCAGCAGCCCCGACAACTATGGCTACACCTTC; CDR3 protein: CASSPDNYGYTF
D gene: TRBD2; V gene: TRBV6-5; J gene: TRBJ2-7; clone size: -; CDR3 DNA: TGTGCCAGCAGTTCGACTAGCGGGATCTACGAGCAGTACTTC; CDR3 protein: CASSSTSGIYEQYF
D gene: TRBD1; V gene: TRBV10-3; J gene: TRBJ1-6; clone size: -; CDR3 DNA: TGTGCCATCTCCCGGGACAGGGTGAATTCACCCCTCCACTTT; CDR3 protein: CAISRDRVNSPLHF
D gene: -; V gene: TRBV30; J gene: TRBJ1-2; clone size: -; CDR3 DNA: TGTGCCTGCGAGGGAAAGTACTATGGCTACACCTTC; CDR3 protein: CACEGKYYGYTF
D gene: TRBD1; V gene: TRBV4-1; J gene: TRBJ1-2; clone size: -; CDR3 DNA: TGCGCCAGCAGCCAAGGACAGGGGAACGGCTACACCTTC; CDR3 protein: CASSQGQGNGYTF
D gene: TRBD2; V gene: TRBV2; J gene: TRBJ2-7; clone size: -; CDR3 DNA: TGTGCCAGCAGTGCTAAGCTGGCGGGAGGTTCTGGGGAGCAGTACTTC; CDR3 protein: CASSAKLAGGSGEQYF
D gene: TRBD2; V gene: TRBV9; J gene: TRBJ2-7; clone size: -; CDR3 DNA: TGTGCCAGCAGTGATGGACTAGCGGACTCCTACGAGCAGTACTTC; CDR3 protein: CASSDGLADSYEQYF
D gene: TRBD2; V gene: TRBV7-8; J gene: TRBJ2-5; clone size: -; CDR3 DNA: TGTGCCAGCAGCCCGAGTGCGGGAGAAGGAGAGACCCAGTACTTC; CDR3 protein: CASSPSAGEGETQYF
D gene: -; V gene: TRBV5-1; J gene: TRBJ1-1; clone size: -; CDR3 DNA: TGCGCCAGCAGCCCCTCTGGGGGTACTGAAGCTTTCTTT; CDR3 protein: CASSPSGGTEAFF
D gene: -; V gene: TRBV5-1; J gene: TRBJ2-6; clone size: -; CDR3 DNA: TGCGCCAGCAGCTTGGGGCTAGGACCGGTCTCTGGGGCCAACGTCCTGACTTTC; CDR3 protein: CASSLGLGPVSGANVLTF
D gene: -; V gene: TRBV5-4; J gene: TRBJ1-2; clone size: -; CDR3 DNA: TGTGCCAGCAGCCCCGGGACCTATGGCTACACCTTC; CDR3 protein: CASSPGTYGYTF
D gene: TRBD2; V gene: TRBV15; J gene: TRBJ2-1; clone size: -; CDR3 DNA: TGTGCCACCAGCAGAGGGCTGGGTAGCGGGAAGAACAATGAGCAGTTCTTC; CDR3 protein: CATSRGLGSGKNNEQFF